Each of the 5 T cell receptor beta chains below was sequenced from the same sample in a study of response to subunit inactivated influenza vaccine. TCRdb re-derived calls from the RT-PCR reads in MiXCR, one entry per CDR3 protein. The table records hundreds of thousands of distinct CDR3 sequences, 15% to 19% of them present only once. This specimen was PBMCs from blood, taken 12 days after vaccination. These receptors were obtained from a man aged 45 to 65 who received an inactivated influenza vaccine.

The rearrangement uses TRBV5-1 and TRBJ2-7; D perhaps matches TRBD2 (6 bases). The germline CDR1 and CDR2 sequences are SGHRS and YFSETQ. Deletions cut 0 bases from V and 5 bases from J, with 12 bases between. CDR3 length: 14 residues. In DNA form, the CDR3 reads TGCGCCAGCAGCTTGGCGGGACTGGGGGACGAGCAGTACTTC. It specifies CASSLAGLGDEQYF.

This chain links TRBV9 with TRBJ2-7; 11 nucleotides match TRBD2. Germline V gene data show CDR1 as SGDLS and CDR2 as YYNGEE. J was trimmed by 4 bases and V by 0 bases; bases with no gene match: 0. The CDR3 is 14 residues long. The DNA for the CDR3 is TGTGCCAGCAGCGTAGGACTAGCGGGGTACGAGCAGTACTTC. This sequence encodes CASSVGLAGYEQYF.

This chain joins TRBV12-3 or TRBV12-4 and TRBJ2-1; 12 bases line up with TRBD2. This CDR3 has 15 amino acids. With 7 bases clipped from V and 14 bases from J, the junction kept 15 bases outside the gene matches. Here the CDR3 reads CASTTTSGGFGGEFF. CDR3 bases: TGTGCCAGCACCACAACTAGCGGGGGGTTTGGGGGGGAGTTCTTC.

This sequence joins TRBV7-8 and TRBJ2-2, with TRBD1 as a possible D gene (5 bases). The V gene's germline CDR1 is SGHVS and CDR2 FQNEAQ. The CDR3 totals 15 residues. With 1 base removed from V and 6 bases from J, the gap between germline ends came to 12 bases. For the CDR3, the DNA is TGTGCCAGCAGCTTAGGGGCAGGGTACTCCGGGGAGCTGTTTTTT. Its protein product is CASSLGAGYSGELFF.

The DNA for the CDR3 is TGCAGTGCTAGAGCTACCTTTCCCCCCTACGAGCAGTACTTC. Translated, it gives CSARATFPPYEQYF. The chain joins TRBV20-1 to TRBJ2-7, with D unclear. Looked up from germline, CDR1 is DFQATT and CDR2 is SNEGSKA (reference sequence). V lost 1 base and J 2 bases, leaving 12 bases between the germline ends. The CDR3 spans 14 residues.